The sequence of this T cell receptor beta chain was determined in a study of shared clonotypes between healthy human individuals. Findings and caveats of the study: Relative to clonotypes present in all four donors, those not shared had lower generation probabilities.

The method was immunoSEQ multiplex PCR; TCRdb's version includes in-frame clones alone and lacks a portion of them. This table has about 1 million clones, about 75% appearing once. This clone has a handful of counts. Its antigen remains unknown. Trimming shortened V by 3 bases and J by 1 base, and 19 bases separated the two germline ends. This CDR3 has 17 amino acids. Germline V lookup: CDR1 SGDLS, CDR2 YYNGEE. Memory CD4+ cells were the fraction left after CD45RA+ naive selection. The receptor was derived from a man younger than 30 in good health. The chain links TRBV9 to TRBJ2-5; maybe TRBD2 (5 bases). Sequenced: memory CD4+ T cells sorted from blood. The subset here: CD45RA-negative fraction. The CDR3 DNA sequence: TGTGCCAGCAGCGCCACCGGAGGTACTTCATCCCAAGAGACCCAGTACTTC. This encodes CASSATGGTSSQETQYF.